Sequencing of this TCR beta chain was carried out in a study of beta chain features in type 1 diabetes. Per the germline V gene, CDR1 is LGHNA and CDR2 is YSLEER. V was trimmed by 1 base and J by 4 bases, leaving 11 bases between them. The CDR3 length is 15 residues. This clone was counted a few times. Antigen specificity is unknown. CD4+ naive, central memory, regulatory and stem cell-like memory subsets were isolated by sorting on CD45RO/CCR7/CD25/CD127/CD95/CD27. Expressed TCRB transcripts were sequenced because the isolated RNA had all been reverse transcribed beforehand. The table came from immunoSEQ multiplex PCR; TCRdb's copy has only in-frame clones and leaves some out. The table lists hundreds of thousands of clones, more than 12% of them singletons. Study findings and constraints: Shortening of TCRB CDR3s, moderate but significant, appeared in all four CD4+ subsets of Type 1 diabetes patients. In patients and controls equally, PCR might favor templates that are shorter. The similarity of naive, central memory and Treg TCRB repertoires appeared greater among patients than among healthy donors.

The sample comprised naive CD4+ T cells from blood. This sequence joins TRBV4-3 and TRBJ2-1; D uncertain. This sequence originates from a man in his late teens or twenties with type 1 diabetes. The CDR3 loop reads CASSQVWAAYNEQFF. CDR3 bases: TGCGCCAGCAGCCAAGTTTGGGCAGCTTACAATGAGCAGTTCTTC.